The 2 T cell receptor beta chains presented below share a single source sample, sequenced in a study of response to subunit inactivated influenza vaccine. TCRdb itself ran the RT-PCR reads through MiXCR, one entry per CDR3 protein. Of some 850,000 distinct CDR3 sequences listed, less than 20% are singletons. The sample consisted of PBMCs from blood, taken 4 to 6 days after vaccination. Receptors were obtained from a man aged 50-59 years who received an inactivated influenza vaccine.

CDR3 sequence reads: CASSEGGRGGSYEQYF. The CDR3 coding sequence is TGTGCCAGCAGTGAAGGCGGGAGGGGGGGATCGTATGAGCAGTACTTC. The rearrangement uses TRBV6-1 and TRBJ2-7; 9 bases fit TRBD2. The CDR3 covers 16 residues. Germline V CDR1 and CDR2: MNHNS, SASEGT. J lost 7 bases, V lost 1 base, and 11 bases had no gene match.

The V call is TRBV12-3 or TRBV12-4, the J call TRBJ2-7; 7 bases are shared with TRBD2. The CDR3 loop spans 14 amino acids. Unmatched junction bases numbered 10, after V lost 5 bases and J lost 6 bases. CDR3: CASSPTLRTSEQYF. The CDR3 nucleotides are TGTGCCAGCAGTCCGACACTCCGGACTAGCGAGCAGTACTTC.